These 25 T cell receptor beta chains came from one sample sequenced in a study of cytomegalovirus exposure and HLA in healthy donors. Repertoires were generated with immunoSEQ multiplex PCR, while TCRdb's copy carries only in-frame clones and drops some. Altogether about 220,000 clones are present, roughly 84% being singletons, with the ten largest covering over 12%. Sequencing input: PBMCs. Source of these receptors: a woman aged 25-40 years in good health and CMV-seropositive.

This clone was seen a single time. The CDR3 protein is CASSQPGTSGKFNEQFF. CDR3 sequence (DNA): TGCGCCAGCAGCCAACCTGGGACTAGCGGCAAGTTCAATGAGCAGTTCTTC. The rearrangement links TRBV4-1 to TRBJ2-1; 11 positions match TRBD2. This CDR3 has 17 residues. With V trimmed by 2 bases and J by 6 bases, 9 bases remained unmatched. The V gene's germline CDR1 is MGHRA and CDR2 YSYEKL.

The chain joins TRBV11-2 to TRBJ2-1; TRBD1 matches at 10 bases. Losses at the gene ends were 3 bases for V and 7 bases for J; bases not matched to a gene: 15. Per the germline V gene, CDR1 is SGHAT and CDR2 is FQNNGV. CDR3 length: 18 residues. This CDR3 reads CASSFLRGTGAYLNEQFF. The CDR3 DNA sequence: TGTGCCAGCAGCTTCCTTCGGGGGACAGGGGCGTATCTGAATGAGCAGTTCTTC.

This clone came up once. The chain combines TRBV19 with TRBJ2-1; a possible D gene is TRBD1 (6 bases). This CDR3 spans 17 amino acids. The V end lost 1 base, the J end lost 4 bases, and 17 bases lay between the germline ends. CDR1 is LNHDA and CDR2 is SQIVND in the germline V gene (reference sequence). The chain's CDR3 is CASSIGRTDPFYNEQFF. CDR3 nucleotide sequence: TGTGCCAGTAGTATAGGAAGGACAGACCCATTTTACAATGAGCAGTTCTTC.

The rearrangement links TRBV29-1 to TRBJ1-5; D is undetermined. The CDR3 has 13 residues. The V end was cut by 6 bases, the J end by 2 bases, with 11 bases between. CDR1 is SQVTM and CDR2 is ANQGSEA in the germline V gene. The CDR3 loop is CSVLGAGNQPQHF. In DNA, the CDR3 is TGCAGCGTCCTTGGAGCGGGCAATCAGCCCCAGCATTTT.

The chain uses TRBV5-1 and TRBJ1-2; D gene unclear. The CDR3 sequence is 13 residues long. V gave up 4 bases and J gave up 7 bases, with 14 bases separating them. Germline assignment: CDR1 SGHRS and CDR2 YFSETQ. CDR3 sequence reads: CASSIDTAIGYTF. Written as DNA, the CDR3 is TGCGCCAGCAGCATCGACACCGCCATTGGCTACACCTTC.

This chain joins TRBV4-1 and TRBJ2-2; the D is unclear. Germline V gene data show CDR1 as MGHRA and CDR2 as YSYEKL. The CDR3 extends over 14 amino acids. The V end lost 4 bases, the J end lost 4 bases, and 10 bases lay between the germline ends. The CDR3 DNA reads TGCGCCAGCAGCCCTCGCCGAGGCACCGGGGAGCTGTTTTTT. This translates into CASSPRRGTGELFF.

The V gene is TRBV29-1, the J gene TRBJ2-1; 9 bases are shared with TRBD2. CDR1 SQVTM and CDR2 ANQGSEA come from the germline V gene. The V segment lost 4 bases and the J segment 3 bases; nucleotides outside the gene matches: 4. The CDR3 loop spans 14 amino acids. CDR3 sequence reads: CSVGAGGYYNEQFF. CDR3 DNA: TGCAGCGTTGGAGCGGGAGGCTACTACAATGAGCAGTTCTTC.

This chain joins TRBV15 and TRBJ1-5; possible D gene TRBD1, 6 bases. CDR3 length: 19 residues. V lost 0 bases to trimming and J lost 2 bases, with 20 bases between them. CDR1 and CDR2 from the germline V gene are LNHNV and YYDKDF (reference sequence). CDR3 coding DNA: TGTGCCACCAGCAGAGATCGGGCAAGGGGGGCGGTAGGCAATCAGCCCCAGCATTTT. Its protein product is CATSRDRARGAVGNQPQHF.

CDR3 bases: TGCGCCAGCAGCCAACCTACAGCCTATGGCTACACCTTC. Its translation: CASSQPTAYGYTF. The V and J genes are TRBV4-1 and TRBJ1-2; D remains ambiguous. This CDR3 has 13 amino acids. Germline-derived CDR1 and CDR2 are MGHRA and YSYEKL. V lost 2 bases and J lost 4, with 8 bases in between.

The chain joins TRBV5-4 to TRBJ2-1; no clear D. The CDR3 sequence is 15 residues long. Germline lookup yields CDR1 SGHNT and CDR2 YYREEE (reference sequence). V lost 9 bases to trimming and J lost 0 bases, with 16 bases between them. As DNA, the CDR3 is TGTGCCACCACAGACACTCGGAGCTCCTACAATGAGCAGTTCTTC. Translated: CATTDTRSSYNEQFF. The entire variable domain, with the rest obtained from reference TRBV5-4 and TRBJ2-1, is as follows: ETGVTQSPTHLIKTRGQQVTLRCSSQSGHNTVSWYQQALGQGPQFIFQYYREEENGRGNFPPRFSGLQFPNYSSELNVNALELDDSALYLCATTDTRSSYNEQFFGPGTRLTVL.

The gene calls are TRBV7-6 and TRBJ1-2; D is unclear. The CDR3 consists of 15 residues. Germline V gene sequence: CDR1 SGHVS, CDR2 FNYEAQ. Trimming stripped 1 base from V and 0 bases from J, with 9 bases between. The CDR3 DNA follows: TGTGCCAGCAGCTTAGATTGGAGAGCTAACTATGGCTACACCTTC. It is translated as CASSLDWRANYGYTF.

Concerning this clone: This CDR3 is also generated by other DNA sequences in the sample. V usage is TRBV30 and J usage is TRBJ2-7; D is perhaps TRBD1 (6 bases). This CDR3 contains 13 residues. Germline lookup yields CDR1 GTSNPN and CDR2 SVGIG (reference sequence). V lost 2 bases and J 2 bases, leaving 10 bases between the germline ends. The CDR3 protein is CAWSRTAAYEQYF. The CDR3 nucleotides are TGTGCCTGGAGTAGGACAGCGGCCTACGAGCAGTACTTC.

V and J are TRBV6-4 and TRBJ2-1, with D unresolved. The germline V gene has CDR1 MRHNA and CDR2 SNTAGT. CDR3 length equals 13 residues. V lost 3 bases and J lost 7, with 10 bases in between. This chain's CDR3 is CASSDRAFNEQFF. CDR3 DNA: TGTGCCAGCAGTGATCGAGCCTTTAATGAGCAGTTCTTC.

The V call is TRBV29-1, the J call TRBJ1-2, with TRBD1 as a possible D gene (5 bases). Germline CDR1 is SQVTM and CDR2 is ANQGSEA. The CDR3 extends over 11 amino acids. Trimming stripped 2 bases from V and 6 bases from J, with 7 bases between. The CDR3 DNA is TGCAGCGTTGAACGGGGGGATGGCTACACCTTC. It translates to CSVERGDGYTF.

In this sample, this clone turned up once. This chain links TRBV30 with TRBJ1-4; D not resolved. Looked up from germline, CDR1 is GTSNPN and CDR2 is SVGIG (reference sequence). With 5 bases removed from V and 8 bases from J, the gap between germline ends came to 18 bases. CDR3 size: 14 residues. This CDR3 reads CAWRGGPWVEKLFF. The CDR3 DNA reads as TGTGCCTGGCGCGGCGGACCGTGGGTGGAAAAACTGTTTTTT.

The V and J genes are TRBV7-2 and TRBJ2-1; 10 bases are shared with TRBD2. Trimming removed 6 bases from V and 4 bases from J; junction bases left unmatched: 6. CDR1 and CDR2 from the germline V gene are SGHTA and FQGNSA. The CDR3 sequence is 15 residues long. CDR3 bases: TGTGCCAGCAGTTCTACTAGCGGGGCATACAATGAGCAGTTCTTC. Its protein product is CASSSTSGAYNEQFF. Full variable domain (outside the CDR3, taken from reference TRBV7-2 and TRBJ2-1): GAGVSQSPSNKVTEKGKDVELRCDPISGHTALYWYRQSLGQGLEFLIYFQGNSAPDKSGLPSDRFSAERTGGSVSTLTIQRTQQEDSAVYLCASSSTSGAYNEQFFGPGTRLTVL.

J is TRBJ2-7 and V is TRBV6-6; no clear D. CDR3 length equals 14 residues. Trimming took 7 bases from V and 5 from J, leaving 18 bases between them. The V gene's germline CDR1 is MNHNY and CDR2 SVGAGI (reference sequence). This chain's CDR3 is CASIQTPETHEQYF. In nucleotides, the CDR3 is TGTGCCAGCATTCAAACCCCGGAGACCCACGAGCAGTACTTC.

For the CDR3, the DNA is TGTGCCAGCAGCTCGCCGATGACCCTCCCTGGCTACACCTTC. Its translation is CASSSPMTLPGYTF. V and J are TRBV7-2 and TRBJ1-2; D is unresolved. The germline V gene encodes CDR1 SGHTA and CDR2 FQGNSA. V lost 4 bases, J lost 7 bases, and 16 bases lay in between. The CDR3 runs to 14 residues.

There are a few counts of this clone. The genes are TRBV6-6 and TRBJ2-2, with no clear D. CDR1 and CDR2 (germline): MNHNY, SVGAGI (reference sequence). CDR3 length: 13 residues. Trimming cost V 6 bases and J 4 bases, with 9 bases left between them. The CDR3 spells CASRMKGTGELFF. CDR3 bases: TGTGCCAGCAGGATGAAGGGCACCGGGGAGCTGTTTTTT.

This clone was observed a handful of times. The V and J genes are TRBV2 and TRBJ1-1; a weak D match, TRBD1 (5 bases). This CDR3 spans 11 amino acids. Trimming took 5 bases from V and 11 from J, leaving 12 bases between them. CDR1 and CDR2 from the germline V gene are SNHLY and FYNNEI. CDR3 in amino acids: CASSTRGVAFF. For the CDR3, the DNA is TGTGCCAGCAGTACAAGGGGAGTCGCTTTCTTT.

The chain is built from TRBV28 and TRBJ1-1; D remains unclear. V lost 3 bases, J lost 11 bases, and 16 bases lay in between. The length of the CDR3 is 13 residues. Germline CDR1 MDHEN, CDR2 SYDVKM. The CDR3 spells CASSLPERMRAFF. For the CDR3, the DNA is TGTGCCAGCAGTTTGCCCGAACGAATGAGGGCTTTCTTT. Based on the CDR3 plus reference TRBV28 and TRBJ1-1, the full variable domain is DVKVTQSSRYLVKRTGEKVFLECVQDMDHENMFWYRQDPGLGLRLIYFSYDVKMKEKGDIPEGYSVSREKKERFSLILESASTNQTSMYLCASSLPERMRAFFGQGTRLTVV.

This clone was recorded at least ten times. V and J are TRBV11-3 and TRBJ2-3; 7 nucleotides agree with TRBD1. Trimming at V came to 5 bases and at J to 2 bases, leaving 4 bases not matched to a gene. The length of the CDR3 is 14 residues. The germline V gene has CDR1 SGHNT and CDR2 YENEEA. CDR3 region: CASSRGTDTDTQYF. The CDR3 DNA sequence: TGTGCCAGCAGCCGTGGGACAGACACAGATACGCAGTATTTT.

V gene TRBV13 combines with J gene TRBJ2-1; D not resolved. The V end lost 1 base, the J end lost 8 bases, and 9 bases lay between the germline ends. The CDR3 runs 13 residues. The V gene's germline CDR1 is PRHDT and CDR2 FYEKMQ (reference sequence). The CDR3 DNA is TGTGCCAGCAGCTTAGTAGGTTTTGATGAGCAGTTCTTC. Translation gives CASSLVGFDEQFF. Together with reference TRBV13 and TRBJ2-1, the CDR3 gives the full variable domain: AAGVIQSPRHLIKEKRETATLKCYPIPRHDTVYWYQQGPGQDPQFLISFYEKMQSDKGSIPDRFSAQQFSDYHSELNMSSLELGDSALYFCASSLVGFDEQFFGPGTRLTVL.

The table lists this clone with a count of one. The genes are TRBV6-1 and TRBJ2-1; 7 nucleotides match TRBD1. V gave up 6 bases and J gave up 6 bases; unmatched junction bases: 5. Germline loops: CDR1 MNHNS, CDR2 SASEGT. The CDR3 consists of 13 residues. The CDR3, as DNA: TGTGCCAGCAGACAGACAGGGTCCAATGAGCAGTTCTTC. The encoded protein is CASRQTGSNEQFF.

The CDR3 loop reads CASNSQGVGSGGNTEAFF. DNA of the CDR3: TGTGCCAGCAACTCACAGGGTGTCGGTTCTGGAGGGAACACTGAAGCTTTCTTT. This chain links TRBV2 with TRBJ1-1; maybe TRBD1 (6 bases). The germline V gene encodes CDR1 SNHLY and CDR2 FYNNEI. V gave up 7 bases and J gave up 1 base, with 25 bases separating them. The CDR3 totals 18 residues.